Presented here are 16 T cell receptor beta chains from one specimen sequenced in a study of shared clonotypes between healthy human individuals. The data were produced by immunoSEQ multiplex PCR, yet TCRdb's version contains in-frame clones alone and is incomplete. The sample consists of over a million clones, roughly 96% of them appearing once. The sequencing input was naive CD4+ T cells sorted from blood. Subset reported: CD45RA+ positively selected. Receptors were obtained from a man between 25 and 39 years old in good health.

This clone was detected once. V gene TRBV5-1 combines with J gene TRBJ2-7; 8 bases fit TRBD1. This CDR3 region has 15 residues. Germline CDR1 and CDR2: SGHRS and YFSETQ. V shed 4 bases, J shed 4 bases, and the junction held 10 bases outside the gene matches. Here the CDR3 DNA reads TGCGCCAGCAGCCTGGGACAGGAGTTTCGGTACGAGCAGTACTTC. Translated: CASSLGQEFRYEQYF.

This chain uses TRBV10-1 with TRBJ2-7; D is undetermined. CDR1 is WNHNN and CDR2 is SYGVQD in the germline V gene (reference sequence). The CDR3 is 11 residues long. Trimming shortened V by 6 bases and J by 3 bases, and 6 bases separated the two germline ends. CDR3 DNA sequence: TGCGCCAGCAGCGACGACTACGAGCAGTACTTC. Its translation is CASSDDYEQYF.

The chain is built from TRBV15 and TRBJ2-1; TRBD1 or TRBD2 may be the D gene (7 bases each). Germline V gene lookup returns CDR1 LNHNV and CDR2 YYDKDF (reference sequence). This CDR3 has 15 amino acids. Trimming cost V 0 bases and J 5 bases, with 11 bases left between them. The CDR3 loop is CATSRDQGGHNEQFF. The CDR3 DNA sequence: TGTGCCACCAGCAGAGATCAGGGGGGGCACAATGAGCAGTTCTTC. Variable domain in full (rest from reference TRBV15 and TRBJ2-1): DAMVIQNPRYQVTQFGKPVTLSCSQTLNHNVMYWYQQKSSQAPKLLFHYYDKDFNNEADTPDNFQSRRPNTSFCFLDIRSPGLGDTAMYLCATSRDQGGHNEQFFGPGTRLTVL.

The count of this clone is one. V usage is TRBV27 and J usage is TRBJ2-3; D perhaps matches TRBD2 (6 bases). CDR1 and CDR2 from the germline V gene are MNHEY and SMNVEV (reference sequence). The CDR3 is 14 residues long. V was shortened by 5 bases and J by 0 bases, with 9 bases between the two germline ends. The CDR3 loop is CASSILASTDTQYF. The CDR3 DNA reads TGTGCCAGCAGTATCCTAGCGAGCACAGATACGCAGTATTTT.

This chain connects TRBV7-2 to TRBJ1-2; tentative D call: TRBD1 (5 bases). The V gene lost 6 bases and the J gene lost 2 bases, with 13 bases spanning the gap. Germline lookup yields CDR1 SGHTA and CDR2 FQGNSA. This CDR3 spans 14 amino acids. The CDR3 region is CASRPGGANYGYTF. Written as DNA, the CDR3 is TGTGCCAGCAGGCCCGGAGGGGCAAACTATGGCTACACCTTC. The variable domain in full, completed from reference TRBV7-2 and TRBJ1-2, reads GAGVSQSPSNKVTEKGKDVELRCDPISGHTALYWYRQSLGQGLEFLIYFQGNSAPDKSGLPSDRFSAERTGGSVSTLTIQRTQQEDSAVYLCASRPGGANYGYTFGSGTRLTVV.

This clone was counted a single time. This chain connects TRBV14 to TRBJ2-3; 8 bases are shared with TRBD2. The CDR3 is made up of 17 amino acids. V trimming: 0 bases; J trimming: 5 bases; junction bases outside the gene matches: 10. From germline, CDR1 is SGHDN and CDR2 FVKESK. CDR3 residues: CASSQERPSGRKDTQYF. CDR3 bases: TGTGCCAGCAGCCAAGAGCGGCCTAGCGGGCGAAAAGATACGCAGTATTTT. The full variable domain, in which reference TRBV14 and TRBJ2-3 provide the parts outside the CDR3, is EAGVTQFPSHSVIEKGQTVTLRCDPISGHDNLYWYRRVMGKEIKFLLHFVKESKQDESGMPNNRFLAERTGGTYSTLKVQPAELEDSGVYFCASSQERPSGRKDTQYFGPGTRLTVL.

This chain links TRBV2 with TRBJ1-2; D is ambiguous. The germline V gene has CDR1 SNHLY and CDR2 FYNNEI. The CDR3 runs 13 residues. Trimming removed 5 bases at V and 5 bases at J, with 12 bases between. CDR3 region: CASSTTDKYGYTF. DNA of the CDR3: TGTGCCAGCAGTACCACGGATAAGTATGGCTACACCTTC.

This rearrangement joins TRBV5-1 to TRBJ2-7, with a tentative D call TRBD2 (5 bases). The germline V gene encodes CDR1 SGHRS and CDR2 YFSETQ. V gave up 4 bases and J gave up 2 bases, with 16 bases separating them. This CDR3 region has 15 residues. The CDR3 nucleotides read TGCGCCAGCAGCCCCTCCTTCAGCGGTACCTACGAGCAGTACTTC. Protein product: CASSPSFSGTYEQYF.

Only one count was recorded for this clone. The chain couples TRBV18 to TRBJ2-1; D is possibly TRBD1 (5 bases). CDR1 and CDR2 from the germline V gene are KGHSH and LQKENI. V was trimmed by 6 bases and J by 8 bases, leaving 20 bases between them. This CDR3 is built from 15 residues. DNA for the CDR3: TGTGCCAGCTCCCTAAGCGCAGGGTATGTCGATGAGCAGTTCTTC. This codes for CASSLSAGYVDEQFF.

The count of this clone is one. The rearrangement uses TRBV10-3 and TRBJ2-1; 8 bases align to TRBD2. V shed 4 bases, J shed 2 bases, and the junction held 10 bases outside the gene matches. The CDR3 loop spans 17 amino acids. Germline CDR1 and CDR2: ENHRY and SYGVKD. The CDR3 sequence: CAISAPELAAAYNEQFF. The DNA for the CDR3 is TGTGCCATCAGTGCCCCAGAACTAGCGGCCGCCTACAATGAGCAGTTCTTC.

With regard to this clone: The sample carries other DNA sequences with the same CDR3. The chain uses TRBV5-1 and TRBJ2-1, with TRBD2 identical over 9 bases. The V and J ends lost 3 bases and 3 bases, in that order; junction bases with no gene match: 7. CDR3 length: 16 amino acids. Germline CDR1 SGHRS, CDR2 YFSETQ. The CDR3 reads CASSSGLAGVYNEQFF. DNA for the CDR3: TGCGCCAGCAGCTCGGGGTTAGCGGGAGTCTACAATGAGCAGTTCTTC. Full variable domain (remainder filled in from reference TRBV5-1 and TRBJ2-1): KAGVTQTPRYLIKTRGQQVTLSCSPISGHRSVSWYQQTPGQGLQFLFEYFSETQRNKGNFPGRFSGRQFSNSRSEMNVSTLELGDSALYLCASSSGLAGVYNEQFFGPGTRLTVL.

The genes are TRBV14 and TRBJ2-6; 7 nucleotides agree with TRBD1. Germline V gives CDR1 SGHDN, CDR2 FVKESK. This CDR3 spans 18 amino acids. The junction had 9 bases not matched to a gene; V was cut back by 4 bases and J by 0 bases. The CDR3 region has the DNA TGTGCCAGCAGCCCCATGACAGGGCGGATCTCTGGGGCCAACGTCCTGACTTTC. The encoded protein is CASSPMTGRISGANVLTF. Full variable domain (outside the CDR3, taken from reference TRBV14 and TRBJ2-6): EAGVTQFPSHSVIEKGQTVTLRCDPISGHDNLYWYRRVMGKEIKFLLHFVKESKQDESGMPNNRFLAERTGGTYSTLKVQPAELEDSGVYFCASSPMTGRISGANVLTFGAGSRLTVL.

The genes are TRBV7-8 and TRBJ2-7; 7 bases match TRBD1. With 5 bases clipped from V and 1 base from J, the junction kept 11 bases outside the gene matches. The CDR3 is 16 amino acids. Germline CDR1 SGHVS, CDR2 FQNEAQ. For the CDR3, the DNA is TGTGCCAGCAGCCGAGGGCTCCGGGACAGATCCTACGAGCAGTACTTC. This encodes CASSRGLRDRSYEQYF.

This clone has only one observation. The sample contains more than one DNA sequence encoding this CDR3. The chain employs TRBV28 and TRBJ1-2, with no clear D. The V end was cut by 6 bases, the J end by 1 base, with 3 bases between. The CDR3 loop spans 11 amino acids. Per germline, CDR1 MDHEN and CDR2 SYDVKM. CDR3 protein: CASSFNYGYTF. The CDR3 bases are TGTGCCAGCAGCTTTAACTATGGCTACACCTTC.

CDR3 residues: CASSRDYSYEQYF. As DNA, the CDR3 is TGTGCCAGCAGCCGGGACTACTCCTACGAGCAGTACTTC. The rearrangement uses TRBV5-5 and TRBJ2-7; 7 bases fit TRBD2. The germline V gene encodes CDR1 SGHKS and CDR2 YYEKEE (reference sequence). The CDR3 loop spans 13 amino acids. V lost 4 bases, J lost 0 bases, and 1 base stayed unmatched.

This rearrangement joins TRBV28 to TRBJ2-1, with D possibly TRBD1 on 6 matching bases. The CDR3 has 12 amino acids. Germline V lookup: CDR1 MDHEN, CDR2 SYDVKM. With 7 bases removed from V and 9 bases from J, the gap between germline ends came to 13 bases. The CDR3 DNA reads TGTGCCAGCACCAGCCTCAGGGGTGAGCAGTTCTTC. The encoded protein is CASTSLRGEQFF.